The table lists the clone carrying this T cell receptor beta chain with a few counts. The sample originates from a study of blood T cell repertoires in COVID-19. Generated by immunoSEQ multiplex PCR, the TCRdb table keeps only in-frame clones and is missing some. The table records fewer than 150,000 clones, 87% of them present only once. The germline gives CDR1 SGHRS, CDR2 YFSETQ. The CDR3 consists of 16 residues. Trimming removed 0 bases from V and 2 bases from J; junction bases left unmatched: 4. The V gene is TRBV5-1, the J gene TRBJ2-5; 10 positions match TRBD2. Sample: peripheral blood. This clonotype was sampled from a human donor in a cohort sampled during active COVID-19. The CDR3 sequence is CASSLEGLAAQETQYF. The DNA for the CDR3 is TGCGCCAGCAGCTTGGAAGGACTAGCGGCACAAGAGACCCAGTACTTC.